Below, 21 T cell receptor beta chains from the same sample are listed, as sequenced in a study of memory CD8 T cells in hepatitis C reinfection. Time point specified: pre-reinfection, 55 to 20 weeks before reinfection detection. The sorted cells went straight to TCR sequencing with no prior in vitro expansion. Measured with immunoSEQ multiplex PCR; TCRdb has only the in-frame clones, and not every one. The sample includes 50,000 or so clones, roughly 89% of them seen just once. The source material was naive CD8+ T cells sorted from blood. The origin of the receptors is a man aged 18 to 29 with hepatitis C virus infection.

Notes on this clone: One junction end disagrees with the germline gene, perhaps due to a read error. This sequence joins TRBV19 and TRBJ2-2, with 7 bases fitting TRBD2. This CDR3 has 15 residues. Germline-derived CDR1 and CDR2 are LNHDA and SQIVND (reference sequence). CDR3 bases: TGTGCCAGTAGTATAGTTGCGGGAGCCACCGGGGGGCTGTTTTTT. The encoded protein is CASSIVAGATGGLFF.

This clone has a single count. The rearrangement links TRBV30 to TRBJ2-2, with TRBD2 identical over 13 bases. V lost 2 bases and J lost 5; bases outside the gene matches: 11. Germline assignment: CDR1 GTSNPN and CDR2 SVGIG (reference sequence). The CDR3 contains 18 residues. The CDR3 spells CAWSPRTSGSPSTGELFF. The CDR3 coding sequence is TGTGCCTGGAGTCCGCGGACTAGCGGGAGTCCGAGTACCGGGGAGCTGTTTTTT.

The CDR3: CASSPSQSTDTQYF. The CDR3 DNA reads TGTGCCAGCAGTCCATCCCAAAGCACAGATACGCAGTATTTT. The gene calls are TRBV6-6 and TRBJ2-3; D is undetermined. CDR1 MNHNY and CDR2 SVGAGI come from the germline V gene (reference sequence). The CDR3 is 14 amino acids. Trimming took off 5 bases at V and 0 bases at J, with 9 bases between the two ends.

The chain couples TRBV1 to TRBJ2-5; TRBD2, the D gene given by the table, was not confirmed from the DNA. The J call may be in error: the DNA end matches TRBJ2-7 better. TRBV1 is flagged as a pseudogene. This CDR3 is 17 amino acids long. CDR3: CTSSQDGTSGRGNEQYF. Here the CDR3 DNA reads TGCACCAGCAGCCAAGATGGAACTAGCGGGAGAGGGAACGAGCAGTACTTC.

The chain joins TRBV10-1 to TRBJ1-5; 8 nucleotides align to TRBD1. The trim removed 2 bases at V and 0 bases at J, leaving 3 bases unmatched. CDR3 length: 16 amino acids. The germline V gene encodes CDR1 WNHNN and CDR2 SYGVQD (reference sequence). The CDR3 DNA reads TGCGCCAGCAGTGAGCCGGACAGGGCTAGCAATCAGCCCCAGCATTTT. This translates into CASSEPDRASNQPQHF.

The rearrangement joins TRBV28 to TRBJ2-5, with TRBD1 matching over 9 bases. Germline CDR1 is MDHEN and CDR2 is SYDVKM. There are 15 residues in the CDR3. After removal of 5 bases from V and 5 bases from J, the junction contained 9 bases not matched to a gene. CDR3 nucleotide sequence: TGTGCCAGCAGTCAAATACAGGGGGCCTGGGAGACCCAGTACTTC. Residues: CASSQIQGAWETQYF.

The gene calls are TRBV5-1 and TRBJ2-1; D not certain. This CDR3 is built from 16 residues. CDR1 and CDR2 (germline): SGHRS, YFSETQ. With 0 bases removed from V and 2 bases from J, the gap between germline ends came to 12 bases. This CDR3 reads CASSLGLAVTYNEQFF. The CDR3 DNA follows: TGCGCCAGCAGCTTGGGGTTGGCAGTGACCTACAATGAGCAGTTCTTC. The full variable domain, completed using reference TRBV5-1 and TRBJ2-1, is KAGVTQTPRYLIKTRGQQVTLSCSPISGHRSVSWYQQTPGQGLQFLFEYFSETQRNKGNFPGRFSGRQFSNSRSEMNVSTLELGDSALYLCASSLGLAVTYNEQFFGPGTRLTVL.

This chain joins TRBV27 and TRBJ2-7; TRBD2 might be the D (6 bases). Germline V CDR1 and CDR2: MNHEY, SMNVEV (reference sequence). The CDR3 is 15 residues long. Trimming took off 3 bases at V and 2 bases at J, with 14 bases between the two ends. The CDR3 region is CASSFTGTPPYEQYF. The CDR3 bases are TGTGCCAGCAGTTTTACCGGGACTCCCCCCTACGAGCAGTACTTC.

This chain links TRBV27 with TRBJ1-2; possible D gene TRBD1, 6 bases. Trimming took off 3 bases at V and 6 bases at J, with 11 bases between the two ends. The CDR3 has 13 residues. From germline, CDR1 is MNHEY and CDR2 SMNVEV (reference sequence). The DNA of the CDR3 is TGTGCCAGCAGTTTGGGAGGGGGTCATGGCTACACCTTC. This encodes CASSLGGGHGYTF.

This clone was recorded a few times. The chain is built from TRBV7-9 and TRBJ1-1, with D unresolved. Germline V lookup: CDR1 SEHNR, CDR2 FQNEAQ (reference sequence). The ends were cut back, 1 base at V and 1 base at J, with 10 bases in the middle. This CDR3 region has 15 residues. In DNA, the CDR3 is TGTGCCAGCAGCTTAGTCGGAGATTCGAACACTGAAGCTTTCTTT. The encoded protein is CASSLVGDSNTEAFF.

The rearrangement uses TRBV28 and TRBJ2-5; 8 bases are shared with TRBD2. The germline gives CDR1 MDHEN, CDR2 SYDVKM. The CDR3 is 15 residues long. Trimming removed 1 base from V and 3 bases from J; junction bases left unmatched: 4. This CDR3 reads CASSLFSGGEETQYF. The DNA of the CDR3 is TGTGCCAGCAGTTTATTTTCGGGGGGGGAAGAGACCCAGTACTTC.

This clone was seen a single time. CDR3 DNA: TGTGCCAGTACTAGCGGGGGGACCTACAATGAGCAGTTCTTC. As protein: CASTSGGTYNEQFF. V and J are TRBV19 and TRBJ2-1; 11 bases align to TRBD2. Germline V gene sequence: CDR1 LNHDA, CDR2 SQIVND (reference sequence). CDR3 length: 14 residues. V lost 7 bases to trimming and J lost 2 bases; unmatched junction nucleotides: 1.

The chain employs TRBV13 and TRBJ2-7; 8 positions agree with TRBD2. Germline values: CDR1 PRHDT, CDR2 FYEKMQ (reference sequence). V trimming: 4 bases; J trimming: 6 bases; junction bases outside the gene matches: 5. The CDR3 is 13 residues long. CDR3 amino acids: CASSSGGGGEQYV. CDR3 sequence (DNA): TGTGCCAGCAGCTCCGGGGGGGGCGGCGAGCAGTACGTC.

The chain uses TRBV27 and TRBJ2-7; possible D gene TRBD2, 5 bases. CDR3 length: 13 residues. The germline gives CDR1 MNHEY, CDR2 SMNVEV (reference sequence). The V and J ends lost 5 bases and 5 bases respectively, with 13 bases between them. DNA of the CDR3: TGTGCCAGCAGTCCCCTGGACGGGGACGAGCAGTACTTC. It translates to CASSPLDGDEQYF.

The V call is TRBV27, the J call TRBJ1-4; D is unresolved. The CDR3 loop spans 13 amino acids. The V end lost 10 bases, the J end lost 8 bases, and 17 bases lay between the germline ends. From germline, CDR1 is MNHEY and CDR2 SMNVEV (reference sequence). DNA of the CDR3: TGTGCCACCTCAGACGGGTTGGAAGAAAAACTGTTTTTT. Protein product: CATSDGLEEKLFF.

V gene TRBV27 combines with J gene TRBJ2-3; 7 bases match TRBD2. Germline CDR1 MNHEY, CDR2 SMNVEV (reference sequence). The CDR3 loop spans 16 amino acids. V was pared by 2 bases and J by 0 bases, with 5 bases of the junction left unmatched. CDR3 protein: CASSLSASGSTDTQYF. The CDR3 coding sequence is TGTGCCAGCAGTTTAAGCGCTAGCGGAAGCACAGATACGCAGTATTTT.

The chain recombines TRBV5-5 with TRBJ2-7, with 14 bases aligning to TRBD2. Germline V gene sequence: CDR1 SGHKS, CDR2 YYEKEE (reference sequence). The CDR3 has 17 amino acids. V lost 4 bases and J lost 7; bases outside the gene matches: 13. DNA of the CDR3: TGTGCCAGCAGCGGGACTAGCGGGAGATGGGTGGCCGAAGAGCAGTACTTC. This codes for CASSGTSGRWVAEEQYF.

The chain couples TRBV27 to TRBJ1-5; TRBD1 agrees at 10 bases. There are 15 residues in the CDR3. Germline CDR1 is MNHEY and CDR2 is SMNVEV (reference sequence). J was trimmed by 5 bases and V by 5 bases; bases with no gene match: 6. CDR3 sequence: CASSQGTGAHQPQHF. The CDR3 DNA follows: TGTGCCAGCAGTCAGGGGACAGGGGCTCATCAGCCCCAGCATTTT.

The chain links TRBV19 to TRBJ1-5; D unresolved. The CDR3 has 14 amino acids. The V gene lost 0 bases and the J gene lost 2 bases, with 5 bases spanning the gap. Germline V lookup: CDR1 LNHDA, CDR2 SQIVND (reference sequence). The CDR3 DNA follows: TGTGCCAGTAGTATAGATGCGGGCAATCAGCCCCAGCATTTT. This gives the protein CASSIDAGNQPQHF.

The rearrangement joins TRBV29-1 to TRBJ1-1, with no clear D. Germline CDR1 reads SQVTM; CDR2 reads ANQGSEA. This CDR3 has 12 amino acids. V was trimmed by 3 bases and J by 4 bases, leaving 9 bases between them. The CDR3 reads CSVDRGSTEAFF. The CDR3 DNA is TGCAGCGTTGATCGAGGAAGCACTGAAGCTTTCTTT.

This sequence joins TRBV7-8 and TRBJ2-7; 8 positions agree with TRBD2. The CDR3 consists of 16 residues. V shed 4 bases and J 0 bases; nucleotides not matched to a gene: 8. Per germline, CDR1 SGHVS and CDR2 FQNEAQ. CDR3 DNA: TGTGCCAGCAGCTCGGGAGGGCAGGGAATCTCCTACGAGCAGTACTTC. It yields the protein CASSSGGQGISYEQYF.